Following are 26 T cell receptor beta chains from one sample sequenced in a study of T cells in women clearing cervical HPV infection. Sequenced by immunoSEQ multiplex PCR; TCRdb stores in-frame clones only, minus some. In total, the table holds over 15,000 clones. Sequencing was carried out using blood buffy coat. The receptors were gathered from a woman aged 18 to 75 with a cervical HPV16 infection that either progressed to CIN3+ or cleared (not recorded which).

To note about this clone: The CDR3 extends 3 residues past the end of the read, so its final part is completed from the germline J gene. The rearrangement joins TRBV7-7 to TRBJ2-2, with TRBD1 as a possible D gene (5 bases). The CDR3 sequence is 17 residues long. V gave up 1 base and J gave up 4 bases, with 16 bases separating them. Germline CDR1 reads SSHAT; CDR2 reads FNYEAQ (reference sequence). The CDR3 DNA, read in part, is TGTGCCAGCAGCTTAGTAGGCGGTGGTGGGGCCACCGGGGAG. This codes for CASSLVGGGGATGE. The complete CDR3 sequence is CASSLVGGGGATGELFF.

Details on this clone: The CDR3 extends 3 residues past the end of the read, so its final part is completed from the germline J gene. V usage is TRBV19 and J usage is TRBJ2-7, with 9 bases matching TRBD1. This CDR3 has 15 amino acids. The J segment lost 2 bases and the V segment lost 2 bases, leaving 4 bases of the junction unmatched. Germline-derived CDR1 and CDR2 are LNHDA and SQIVND (reference sequence). The sequenced CDR3 bases are TGTGCCAGTAGTATATATCACAGGGGGCCCTACGAG. Translating it yields CASSIYHRGPYE. The full CDR3 reads CASSIYHRGPYEQYF. Full variable domain (rest looked up from reference TRBV19 and TRBJ2-7): DGGITQSPKYLFRKEGQNVTLSCEQNLNHDAMYWYRQDPGQGLRLIYYSQIVNDFQKGDIAEGYSVSREKKESFPLTVTSAQKNPTAFYLCASSIYHRGPYEQYFGPGTRLTVT.

On this clone: The DNA ends 3 residues before the CDR3 does, and the rest of the CDR3 is filled in from the germline J gene. The gene calls are TRBV19 and TRBJ1-5; 7 bases map to TRBD1. Unmatched junction bases numbered 5, after V lost 3 bases and J lost 3 bases. Germline loops: CDR1 LNHDA, CDR2 SQIVND (reference sequence). This CDR3 comprises 15 residues. The CDR3 DNA, read in part, is TGTGCCAGTAGTATTGGGCAGGGGGACAATCAGCCC. Translation gives CASSIGQGDNQP. From start to end, the CDR3 is CASSIGQGDNQPQHF.

Of note for this clone: Read data end 3 residues before the CDR3 end; the end is taken from the germline J gene. The chain couples TRBV20-1 to TRBJ2-1, with 7 positions matching TRBD2. V lost 3 bases, J lost 4 bases, and 6 bases stayed unmatched. From germline, CDR1 is DFQATT and CDR2 SNEGSKA (reference sequence). This CDR3 comprises 14 residues. The CDR3 region is CSASEASGYNEQFF. Incomplete CDR3 DNA: TGCAGTGCTAGCGAGGCTAGCGGATACAATGAG.

For this clone: The read falls 3 residues short of the CDR3 end, and the missing part is taken from the germline J gene. The chain couples TRBV10-3 to TRBJ1-2; D possibly corresponds to TRBD1 (6 bases). Germline V gene data show CDR1 as ENHRY and CDR2 as SYGVKD. This CDR3 has 12 residues. Here the CDR3 reads CAISEGQSGYTF. The sequenced part of the CDR3 DNA is TGTGCCATCAGTGAGGGACAGTCCGGC.

Comment on this clone: The CDR3 is cut off 3 residues early in the read; its end comes from the germline J gene. V usage is TRBV20-1 and J usage is TRBJ1-5, with D possibly being TRBD1 (5 bases). CDR3 length: 14 amino acids. The V gene's germline CDR1 is DFQATT and CDR2 SNEGSKA (reference sequence). Trimming took off 7 bases at V and 5 bases at J, with 18 bases between the two ends. CDR3 DNA, as far as it was read: TGCAGTGTCCGAGGCGGGGCAGTAGATCAGCCC. Translated: CSVRGGAVDQP. Given in full, the CDR3 is CSVRGGAVDQPQHF.

Points on this clone: The read gets to within 3 residues of the CDR3 end, and the germline J gene fills in the rest. This rearrangement joins TRBV20-1 to TRBJ1-6; possibly TRBD1 for D (5 bases). This CDR3 comprises 14 residues. The V end was cut by 2 bases, the J end by 6 bases, with 11 bases between. The germline V gene has CDR1 DFQATT and CDR2 SNEGSKA (reference sequence). CDR3 residues: CSARSGGPNSPLHF. The CDR3 DNA, read in part, is TGCAGTGCTAGATCGGGGGGACCTAATTCACCC.

The CDR3 bases that were read are TGTGCCAGCAGCCCATGGGAGGGGCAAGATACG. Amino acids: CASSPWEGQDT. The CDR3 in its entirety is CASSPWEGQDTQYF. V gene TRBV16 combines with J gene TRBJ2-3, with 7 bases lining up with TRBD2. The CDR3 extends 3 residues past the end of the read, so its final part is completed from the germline J gene. Germline V gives CDR1 KGHSY, CDR2 FQNENV. V lost 4 bases and J lost 5; bases outside the gene matches: 6. This CDR3 comprises 14 residues.

As regards this clone: Read coverage stops 3 residues before the CDR3 terminus; the germline J gene supplies the remainder. J is TRBJ2-6 and V is TRBV5-1; a possible D gene is TRBD1 (6 bases). V was shortened by 5 bases and J by 3 bases, with 18 bases between the two germline ends. CDR1 SGHRS and CDR2 YFSETQ come from the germline V gene. This CDR3 comprises 17 residues. CDR3 residues: CASRPRVGGDGANVLTF. The part of the CDR3 DNA that was read is TGCGCCAGCAGGCCGCGAGTAGGGGGAGATGGGGCCAACGTC.

Regarding this clone: The junction does not match germline at one end; this may be a read error. The read falls 3 residues short of the CDR3 end, and the missing part is taken from the germline J gene. The sample carries other DNA sequences with the same CDR3. J is TRBJ1-5 and V is TRBV6-1; D unclear. CDR1 is MNHNS and CDR2 is SASEGT in the germline V gene. The CDR3 loop spans 15 amino acids. CDR3 DNA (partial): TGTGCCAGTAGTGATATGTTGTATAGCAATCAGCCC. Protein product: CASSDMLYSNQP. The complete CDR3 reads CASSDMLYSNQPQHF.

As to this clone: The read gets to within 3 residues of the CDR3 end, and the germline J gene fills in the rest. J is TRBJ1-5 and V is TRBV4-1; D unclear. Germline-derived CDR1 and CDR2 are MGHRA and YSYEKL. The V end lost 5 bases, the J end lost 3 bases, and 5 bases lay between the germline ends. CDR3 size: 12 residues. The CDR3 DNA, read in part, is TGCGCCAGCAGCAACTACAATCAGCCC. This sequence encodes CASSNYNQP. The whole CDR3 reads CASSNYNQPQHF.

To note about this clone: The read comes to an end 3 residues before the CDR3 does, leaving the germline J gene to fill in the end. The chain employs TRBV10-3 and TRBJ2-1; D perhaps matches TRBD2 (5 bases). CDR3 length equals 13 residues. Germline V gene sequence: CDR1 ENHRY, CDR2 SYGVKD. V gave up 6 bases and J gave up 9 bases, with 15 bases separating them. The covered CDR3 bases are TGTGCCATCAGGAGTCAGGTCGAGGGTGAG. The encoded protein is CAIRSQVEGE. The entire CDR3 reads CAIRSQVEGEQFF.

As concerns this clone: With the read ending 3 residues before the CDR3 end, the germline J gene is used to fill in that end. The rearrangement uses TRBV19 and TRBJ2-5; 10 bases match TRBD2. The trim removed 3 bases at V and 4 bases at J, leaving 14 bases unmatched. The CDR3 contains 18 residues. CDR1 LNHDA and CDR2 SQIVND come from the germline V gene (reference sequence). The CDR3 is CASSIRGLAGEAGETQYF. Partial CDR3 DNA: TGTGCCAGTAGTATCCGGGGGCTAGCGGGAGAGGCGGGAGAGACC.

As to this clone: Sequencing ends 3 residues short of the CDR3 end; the germline J gene provides the rest. V usage is TRBV7-9 and J usage is TRBJ2-7, with 9 bases aligning to TRBD1. This CDR3 is built from 14 residues. The trim removed 5 bases at V and 6 bases at J, leaving 8 bases unmatched. Germline V CDR1 and CDR2: SEHNR, FQNEAQ (reference sequence). The CDR3 sequence is CASSPPGQGAEQYF. The DNA read from the CDR3 is TGTGCCAGCAGCCCGCCGGGACAGGGTGCCGAG.

A remark on this clone: Coverage ceases 3 residues before the CDR3 finishes, and the germline J gene fills in the end. The rearrangement uses TRBV5-1 and TRBJ1-1, with 8 bases aligning to TRBD1. Per germline, CDR1 SGHRS and CDR2 YFSETQ. The CDR3 has 16 residues. V lost 2 bases, J lost 3 bases, and 9 bases stayed unmatched. The covered CDR3 bases are TGCGCCAGCAGCTTTCGTCAGGGGGCAAGGTACACTGAA. Its translation: CASSFRQGARYTE. The full CDR3 protein reads CASSFRQGARYTEAFF. The full variable domain, in which reference TRBV5-1 and TRBJ1-1 provide the parts outside the CDR3, is KAGVTQTPRYLIKTRGQQVTLSCSPISGHRSVSWYQQTPGQGLQFLFEYFSETQRNKGNFPGRFSGRQFSNSRSEMNVSTLELGDSALYLCASSFRQGARYTEAFFGQGTRLTVV.

For this clone: The CDR3 end lies 3 residues beyond the end of the read and is filled in from the germline J gene. This chain uses TRBV29-1 with TRBJ2-5, with TRBD1 matching over 10 bases. The ends lost 6 bases at V and 0 bases at J; junction bases unmatched: 4. Germline V gene data show CDR1 as SQVTM and CDR2 as ANQGSEA. The CDR3 consists of 14 residues. The part of the CDR3 DNA that was read is TGCAGCGTGCGGACAGGGGGGTACCAAGAGACC. It yields the protein CSVRTGGYQET. The whole CDR3 sequence is CSVRTGGYQETQYF.

Points on this clone: The read halts 3 residues ahead of the CDR3 end, with the missing end drawn from the germline J gene. This chain uses TRBV7-6 with TRBJ2-1; 8 bases line up with TRBD2. The CDR3 runs to 16 residues. After removal of 5 bases from V and 4 bases from J, the junction contained 10 bases not matched to a gene. In germline, CDR1 is SGHVS, CDR2 FNYEAQ. CDR3 protein: CASSKQERGIYNEQFF. The CDR3 bases that were read are TGTGCCAGCAGCAAGCAGGAGCGGGGGATATACAATGAG.

In the case of this clone: Read data end 3 residues before the CDR3 end; the end is taken from the germline J gene. This chain links TRBV20-1 with TRBJ1-6, with a weak D call TRBD1 (6 bases). The germline gives CDR1 DFQATT, CDR2 SNEGSKA (reference sequence). The CDR3 is 15 residues long. Trimming cost V 3 bases and J 8 bases, with 17 bases left between them. CDR3 DNA (partial): TGCAGTGCTAGGACGGCTTCCAGGGGAGATTCACCC. This gives the protein CSARTASRGDSP. The full CDR3 sequence reads CSARTASRGDSPLHF.

On this clone: The read stops 3 residues short of the end of the CDR3; the missing end is completed from the germline J gene. V and J are TRBV28 and TRBJ2-7; D gene unclear. This CDR3 spans 14 amino acids. The V gene's germline CDR1 is MDHEN and CDR2 SYDVKM. V lost 4 bases, J lost 3 bases, and 13 bases lay in between. The sequenced CDR3 bases are TGTGCCAGCAGTTCCCAGGCTACCGGCTACGAG. Translation: CASSSQATGYE. The entire CDR3 sequence reads CASSSQATGYEQYF. The full variable domain, in which reference TRBV28 and TRBJ2-7 provide the parts outside the CDR3, is DVKVTQSSRYLVKRTGEKVFLECVQDMDHENMFWYRQDPGLGLRLIYFSYDVKMKEKGDIPEGYSVSREKKERFSLILESASTNQTSMYLCASSSQATGYEQYFGPGTRLTVT.

CDR3 DNA, as far as it was read: TGTGCCTGGAGTGTATTGTTGGCGGGAGTGGACGAG. It yields the protein CAWSVLLAGVDE. The complete CDR3 sequence is CAWSVLLAGVDEQYF. The chain is built from TRBV30 and TRBJ2-7; 7 positions agree with TRBD2. The read terminates 3 residues ahead of where the CDR3 ends, so the germline J gene completes it. The V and J ends lost 0 bases and 5 bases, in that order; junction bases with no gene match: 10. The V gene's germline CDR1 is GTSNPN and CDR2 SVGIG (reference sequence). The length of the CDR3 is 15 residues.

Worth noting for this clone: The missing CDR3 end, 3 residues past where the read stops, is filled in from the germline J gene. The V call is TRBV5-1, the J call TRBJ2-5, with 9 positions matching TRBD2. Trimming cost V 4 bases and J 5 bases; bases outside gene matches: 12. The CDR3 runs 16 residues. Germline CDR1 SGHRS, CDR2 YFSETQ. The CDR3 is CASSLGVAGVYETQYF. The sequenced CDR3 bases are TGCGCCAGCAGCCTAGGGGTAGCGGGAGTGTACGAGACC.

Incomplete CDR3 DNA: TGTGCCAGCAGTGAAGACAGGACTAGCGAATACAATGAG. It encodes CASSEDRTSEYNE. The full-length CDR3 reads as CASSEDRTSEYNEQFF. This rearrangement joins TRBV6-1 to TRBJ2-1, with 9 bases identical to TRBD2. The read ends 3 residues before the CDR3 terminus; that terminus is restored from the germline J gene. The J segment lost 4 bases and the V segment lost 1 base, leaving 5 bases of the junction unmatched. The CDR3 covers 16 residues. Germline CDR1 is MNHNS and CDR2 is SASEGT.

As for this clone: The read ends 3 residues before the CDR3 terminus; that terminus is restored from the germline J gene. V gene TRBV9 combines with J gene TRBJ2-2, with D tentatively TRBD1 (5 bases). Trimming removed 2 bases from V and 6 bases from J, with 14 bases in between. This CDR3 has 15 residues. Germline CDR1 is SGDLS and CDR2 is YYNGEE. The part of the CDR3 DNA that was read is TGTGCCAGCAGCGTGAAGGGGCTAGGTGCCGGGGAG. This codes for CASSVKGLGAGE. In full, the CDR3 reads CASSVKGLGAGELFF.

On this clone itself: With the read ending 3 residues before the CDR3 end, the germline J gene is used to fill in that end. This chain connects TRBV7-9 to TRBJ2-1; the D gene is possibly TRBD2 (5 bases). V gave up 1 base and J gave up 2 bases, with 9 bases separating them. In germline, CDR1 is SEHNR, CDR2 FQNEAQ (reference sequence). The CDR3 sequence is 15 residues long. The CDR3 sequence: CASSLGSAAYNEQFF. The covered CDR3 bases are TGTGCCAGCAGCTTAGGTAGCGCCGCCTACAATGAG.

As regards this clone: With the read ending 3 residues before the CDR3 end, the germline J gene is used to fill in that end. The chain is built from TRBV29-1 and TRBJ2-2, with 7 bases fitting TRBD1. The CDR3 totals 13 residues. V lost 6 bases, J lost 0 bases, and 1 base stayed unmatched. Per the germline V gene, CDR1 is SQVTM and CDR2 is ANQGSEA. The CDR3 loop is CSVDRANTGELFF. CDR3 bases read: TGCAGCGTAGACAGGGCGAACACCGGGGAG.

To note about this clone: The CDR3 end lies 3 residues beyond the end of the read and is filled in from the germline J gene. V usage is TRBV28 and J usage is TRBJ1-4, with D perhaps matching TRBD1 (6 bases). CDR1 and CDR2 (germline): MDHEN, SYDVKM. V was trimmed by 3 bases and J by 6 bases, leaving 14 bases between them. The CDR3 covers 15 residues. The CDR3 bases that were read are TGTGCCAGCAGTTTTAGGGGGACCGGGGATGAAAAA. It encodes CASSFRGTGDEK. The CDR3, in full, reads CASSFRGTGDEKLFF.